A single sample gave rise to the 21 T cell receptor beta chains below, sequenced in a study of blood T cell repertoires in COVID-19. Profiling relied on immunoSEQ multiplex PCR, and the TCRdb table lists in-frame clones only, not all of them. The repertoire holds fewer than 300,000 clones, with approximately 77% as singletons. Material: peripheral blood. These receptors were collected from a woman aged 18-29 years with acute or convalescent COVID-19.

This clone was seen just once. The rearrangement uses TRBV28 and TRBJ2-4, with D unclear. Trimming took off 4 bases at V and 0 bases at J, with 10 bases between the two ends. CDR1 MDHEN and CDR2 SYDVKM come from the germline V gene. CDR3 size: 15 residues. For the CDR3, the DNA is TGTGCCAGCAGTTCACGGGTGGAAGCCAAAAACATTCAGTACTTC. Amino acids: CASSSRVEAKNIQYF.

The rearrangement joins TRBV5-5 to TRBJ2-1; tentatively, D is TRBD1 (5 bases). Germline V gives CDR1 SGHKS, CDR2 YYEKEE (reference sequence). V was clipped by 0 bases and J by 2 bases, with 9 bases between them. This CDR3 is 15 amino acids long. CDR3 region: CASSLARATYNEQFF. The CDR3 region has the DNA TGTGCCAGCAGCTTGGCCAGGGCTACCTACAATGAGCAGTTCTTC.

The V gene is TRBV7-9, the J gene TRBJ2-3; no clear D. Germline-derived CDR1 and CDR2 are SEHNR and FQNEAQ (reference sequence). Trimming shortened V by 4 bases and J by 0 bases, and 8 bases separated the two germline ends. CDR3 length: 14 residues. This CDR3 reads CASSSSSSTDTQYF. Here the CDR3 DNA reads TGTGCCAGCAGCTCTTCCTCTAGCACAGATACGCAGTATTTT.

This clone was observed once. The chain carries TRBV6-5 and TRBJ1-6; 7 bases agree with TRBD1. Germline loops: CDR1 MNHEY, CDR2 SVGAGI. The CDR3 is made up of 15 amino acids. The trim removed 6 bases at V and 5 bases at J, leaving 7 bases unmatched. The DNA of the CDR3 is TGTGCCAGCAGAGAGGGACAGCTTAATAATTCACCCCTCCACTTT. Protein: CASREGQLNNSPLHF.

The J gene is TRBJ2-5, the V gene TRBV7-2; 7 bases fit TRBD2. V trimming: 3 bases; J trimming: 1 base; junction bases outside the gene matches: 5. CDR1 SGHTA and CDR2 FQGNSA come from the germline V gene. The CDR3 covers 15 residues. The CDR3 loop reads CASSLFWGGQETQYF. CDR3 in DNA: TGTGCCAGCAGCTTGTTTTGGGGGGGCCAAGAGACCCAGTACTTC.

The gene calls are TRBV7-2 and TRBJ1-4; 7 bases line up with TRBD1. This CDR3 has 16 amino acids. With 5 bases clipped from V and 0 bases from J, the junction kept 6 bases outside the gene matches. CDR1 and CDR2 (germline): SGHTA, FQGNSA. For the CDR3, the DNA is TGTGCCAGCAGCGCAAATCAGGGGGCAACTAATGAAAAACTGTTTTTT. This codes for CASSANQGATNEKLFF.

The rearrangement uses TRBV6-5 and TRBJ1-4, with a possible D match to TRBD1 (6 bases). Germline CDR1 and CDR2: MNHEY and SVGAGI. This CDR3 has 15 residues. The ends were cut back, 4 bases at V and 2 bases at J, with 11 bases in the middle. The CDR3 nucleotides are TGTGCCAGCAGTTTTACAGGGTTTACTAATGAAAAACTGTTTTTT. This translates into CASSFTGFTNEKLFF.

The gene calls are TRBV4-1 and TRBJ1-1, with TRBD1 matching 10 bases. The CDR3 runs to 14 residues. The germline CDR1 and CDR2 sequences are MGHRA and YSYEKL. The V gene end was trimmed by 2 bases and the J gene end by 4 bases; junction bases not matched to a gene: 1. CDR3 amino acids: CASSQRDRGTEAFF. DNA of the CDR3: TGCGCCAGCAGCCAACGGGACAGGGGCACTGAAGCTTTCTTT.

The chain employs TRBV28 and TRBJ1-2; D unclear. The germline V gene has CDR1 MDHEN and CDR2 SYDVKM. The CDR3 has 13 amino acids. V lost 1 base and J 4 bases, leaving 7 bases between the germline ends. This chain's CDR3 is CASSLFLVYGYTF. Written as DNA, the CDR3 is TGTGCCAGCAGTTTATTCTTAGTCTATGGCTACACCTTC.

This clone appeared a single time. V and J are TRBV7-8 and TRBJ2-2; D gene uncertain. V was trimmed by 10 bases and J by 6 bases, leaving 15 bases between them. The CDR3 runs 13 residues. Germline CDR1 is SGHVS and CDR2 is FQNEAQ. CDR3 sequence: CATPKWLAGELFF. CDR3 DNA: TGTGCCACCCCGAAGTGGCTAGCCGGGGAGCTGTTTTTT.

J is TRBJ2-4 and V is TRBV7-2, with D hard to call. The CDR3 is 12 amino acids. Germline V lookup: CDR1 SGHTA, CDR2 FQGNSA. Trimming took off 1 base at V and 9 bases at J, with 7 bases between the two ends. CDR3 nucleotide sequence: TGTGCCAGCAGCTTAGACTTCGTCATTCAGTACTTC. Translation: CASSLDFVIQYF.

The chain couples TRBV27 to TRBJ2-1, with a tentative D call TRBD2 (6 bases). The V end lost 4 bases, the J end lost 4 bases, and 17 bases lay between the germline ends. Germline V CDR1 and CDR2: MNHEY, SMNVEV (reference sequence). The CDR3 is 16 amino acids. The CDR3 DNA follows: TGTGCCAGCAGTTCAACCCCTGGGGGGATATACAATGAGCAGTTCTTC. Translating gives CASSSTPGGIYNEQFF.

The rearrangement joins TRBV27 to TRBJ1-6; 8 nucleotides align to TRBD1. Germline CDR1 and CDR2: MNHEY and SMNVEV (reference sequence). This CDR3 contains 15 residues. Losses at the gene ends were 3 bases for V and 5 bases for J; bases not matched to a gene: 3. Written as DNA, the CDR3 is TGTGCCAGCAGTTTCAGGGGGCCGGATAATTCACCCCTCCACTTT. Translating it yields CASSFRGPDNSPLHF.

The chain has TRBV2 and TRBJ1-5, with D maybe TRBD1 (5 bases). In germline, CDR1 is SNHLY, CDR2 FYNNEI. The CDR3 covers 14 residues. V was shortened by 1 base and J by 5 bases, with 9 bases between the two germline ends. The CDR3 region is CASSEEGRDQPQHF. The CDR3, as DNA: TGTGCCAGCAGTGAAGAGGGCAGGGATCAGCCCCAGCATTTT.

This sequence joins TRBV4-2 and TRBJ2-3; D is perhaps TRBD1 (5 bases). CDR3 length: 13 amino acids. Germline CDR1 reads LGHNA; CDR2 reads YNFKEQ. V lost 3 bases and J 4 bases, leaving 8 bases between the germline ends. The CDR3 coding sequence is TGTGCCAGCAGCCATTTGGGGCCAGATACGCAGTATTTT. This codes for CASSHLGPDTQYF.

J is TRBJ1-2 and V is TRBV3-1 (or the pseudogene TRBV3-2); D call uncertain. The CDR3 is made up of 14 amino acids. Between the trimmed V and J ends, which lost 1 base and 6 bases, there was a span of 12 bases. The germline gives CDR1 LGHDT, CDR2 YNNKEL (reference sequence). CDR3 sequence (DNA): TGTGCCAGCAGCCAAGTAGTCGGGTTGGATGGCTACACCTTC. Amino acids: CASSQVVGLDGYTF.

The rearrangement uses TRBV18 and TRBJ2-7; 9 nucleotides align to TRBD1. Germline trimming cut 5 bases from V and 3 bases from J; bases unmatched to any gene: 5. This CDR3 is built from 14 residues. Germline values: CDR1 KGHSH, CDR2 LQKENI. The DNA of the CDR3 is TGTGCCAGCTCAGACGGGACAGGGATCTACGAGCAGTACTTC. As protein: CASSDGTGIYEQYF.

This chain joins TRBV4-3 and TRBJ1-5, with 8 bases lining up with TRBD1. There are 15 residues in the CDR3. Per germline, CDR1 LGHNA and CDR2 YSLEER. Germline trimming cut 1 base from V and 3 bases from J; bases unmatched to any gene: 2. CDR3 protein: CASSQGQGTNQPQHF. CDR3 DNA sequence: TGCGCCAGCAGCCAAGGACAGGGGACCAATCAGCCCCAGCATTTT.

The chain uses TRBV4-3 and TRBJ2-7; possibly TRBD1 for D (6 bases). The germline gives CDR1 LGHNA, CDR2 YSLEER. The ends were cut back, 4 bases at V and 10 bases at J, with 17 bases in the middle. The CDR3 extends over 13 amino acids. CDR3 amino acids: CASSLHAGQLQYF. CDR3 nucleotide sequence: TGCGCCAGCAGCCTACACGCCGGACAGCTTCAGTACTTC.

The V and J genes are TRBV7-9 and TRBJ2-3, with 11 nucleotides matching TRBD2. J gave up 5 bases and V 1 base, and 14 bases lay outside the gene matches. Germline V gene data show CDR1 as SEHNR and CDR2 as FQNEAQ (reference sequence). The length of the CDR3 is 19 residues. This CDR3 reads CASSLGAPVSGREVDTQYF. The CDR3 DNA sequence: TGTGCCAGCAGCTTAGGGGCTCCGGTTAGCGGGAGGGAAGTAGATACGCAGTATTTT.

V is TRBV14 and J is TRBJ2-5, with 7 nucleotides matching TRBD1. This CDR3 has 15 amino acids. J was trimmed by 2 bases and V by 4 bases; bases with no gene match: 7. Germline assignment: CDR1 SGHDN and CDR2 FVKESK. The CDR3: CASSRLRGQQETQYF. DNA of the CDR3: TGTGCCAGCAGCCGGTTGAGGGGGCAACAAGAGACCCAGTACTTC.